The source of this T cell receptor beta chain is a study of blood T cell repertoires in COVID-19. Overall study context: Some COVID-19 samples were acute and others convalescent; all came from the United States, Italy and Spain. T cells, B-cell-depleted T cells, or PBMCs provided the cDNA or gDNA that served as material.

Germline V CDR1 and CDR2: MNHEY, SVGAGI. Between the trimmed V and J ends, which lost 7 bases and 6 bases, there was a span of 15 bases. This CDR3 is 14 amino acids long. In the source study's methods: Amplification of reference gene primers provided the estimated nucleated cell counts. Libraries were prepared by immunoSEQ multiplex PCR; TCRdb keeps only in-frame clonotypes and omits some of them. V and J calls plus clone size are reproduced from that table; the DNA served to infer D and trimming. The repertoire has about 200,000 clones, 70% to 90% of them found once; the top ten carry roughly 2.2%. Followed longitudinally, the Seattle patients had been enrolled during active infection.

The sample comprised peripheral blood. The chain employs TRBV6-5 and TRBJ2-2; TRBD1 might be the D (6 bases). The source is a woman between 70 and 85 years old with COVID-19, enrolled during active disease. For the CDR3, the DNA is TGTGCCAGCACCTCCACAGGGTTTGCCGGGGAGCTGTTTTTT. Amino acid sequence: CASTSTGFAGELFF.